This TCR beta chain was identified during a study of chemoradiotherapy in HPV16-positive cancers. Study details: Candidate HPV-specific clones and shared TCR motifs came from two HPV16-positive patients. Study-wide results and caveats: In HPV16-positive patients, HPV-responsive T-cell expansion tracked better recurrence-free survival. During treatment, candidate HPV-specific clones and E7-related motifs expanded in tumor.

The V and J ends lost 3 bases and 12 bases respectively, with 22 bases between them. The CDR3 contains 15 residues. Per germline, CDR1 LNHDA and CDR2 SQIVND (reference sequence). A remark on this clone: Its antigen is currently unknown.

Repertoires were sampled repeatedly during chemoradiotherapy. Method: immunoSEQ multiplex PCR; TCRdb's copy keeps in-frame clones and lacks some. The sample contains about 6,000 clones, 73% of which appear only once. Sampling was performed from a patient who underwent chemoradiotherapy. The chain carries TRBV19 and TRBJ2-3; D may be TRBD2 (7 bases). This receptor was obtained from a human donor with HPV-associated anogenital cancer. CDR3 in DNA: TGTGCCAGTAGTATTGCGGGGGCCAATATCGGAGATCAGTATTTT. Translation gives CASSIAGANIGDQYF.